The T cell receptor (beta chain) described here comes from a study of CD8 T cells in Susac syndrome. RNA, at about 0.45 to 1 ug, was reverse transcribed with random hexamers. Multiplex immunoSEQ PCR targeted 54 Vbeta and 13 Jbeta TCR beta segments. TCRdb re-called the immunoSEQ multiplex PCR reads with MiXCR, one entry per CDR3 protein. In the table there are roughly 120,000 distinct CDR3 sequences, just over 90% of which are singletons. This CDR3 comprises 15 residues. Looked up from germline, CDR1 is MGHRA and CDR2 is YSYEKL. Germline trimming cut 3 bases from V and 5 bases from J; bases unmatched to any gene: 6. TEMRA cells were FACS-enriched, and CD8+ and CD4+ T cells were isolated negatively.

The V call is TRBV4-1, the J call TRBJ2-3; 9 bases line up with TRBD2. Sample: CD8+ T cells from PBMCs. The receptor comes from a human donor with multiple sclerosis. The CDR3 nucleotides are TGCGCCAGCAGCCATGGCGGACTAGCGATAGATACGCAGTATTTT. This gives the protein CASSHGGLAIDTQYF.